Shown below are 14 T cell receptor beta chains from a single sample sequenced in a study of immune cell composition in non-small cell lung cancer. Generated by immunoSEQ multiplex PCR, the TCRdb table keeps only in-frame clones and is missing some. The sample gives 14,000 to 15,000 clones, 55% to 75% of which show up once; 6.5% to 8.5% is in the top ten. Sequenced input: lung tumor tissue. The receptors were sampled from a human donor with non-small cell lung cancer.

V and J are TRBV30 and TRBJ1-3; D is perhaps TRBD1 (5 bases). V lost 3 bases and J lost 2, with 14 bases in between. CDR3 length: 15 amino acids. Germline-derived CDR1 and CDR2 are GTSNPN and SVGIG (reference sequence). The CDR3 loop reads CAWRVAGLAGNTIYF. The CDR3 DNA is TGTGCCTGGAGGGTGGCAGGGTTGGCTGGAAACACCATATATTTT.

The V call is TRBV6-4, the J call TRBJ2-7, with TRBD1 matching over 9 bases. V lost 4 bases and J lost 4; bases outside the gene matches: 5. The CDR3 is 14 amino acids. Germline values: CDR1 MRHNA, CDR2 SNTAGT. CDR3 in amino acids: CASSAGGQGYEQYF. Written as DNA, the CDR3 is TGTGCCAGCAGTGCGGGAGGACAGGGGTACGAGCAGTACTTC.

The chain links TRBV4-1 to TRBJ2-3; 10 bases are a match to TRBD2. Germline V gives CDR1 MGHRA, CDR2 YSYEKL. The CDR3 covers 17 residues. V gave up 1 base and J gave up 8 bases; unmatched junction bases: 12. The CDR3 coding sequence is TGCGCCAGCAGCCAAGTAGACATGGGACTAGCGAGTGGTACGCAGTATTTT. Translation: CASSQVDMGLASGTQYF.

The rearrangement joins TRBV6-6 to TRBJ1-1; no clear D gene. The V and J ends lost 4 bases and 8 bases respectively, with 8 bases between them. CDR3 length equals 11 residues. CDR1 and CDR2 from the germline V gene are MNHNY and SVGAGI (reference sequence). CDR3: CASSLEVEAFF. The CDR3 nucleotides read TGTGCCAGCAGTTTGGAGGTGGAAGCTTTCTTT.

J is TRBJ2-7 and V is TRBV27, with D unresolved. The length of the CDR3 is 15 residues. The V gene's germline CDR1 is MNHEY and CDR2 SMNVEV (reference sequence). Trimming removed 6 bases at V and 2 bases at J, with 17 bases between. This CDR3 is CASRSSPSVPYEQYF. The DNA of the CDR3 is TGTGCCAGCAGGTCGTCCCCATCGGTTCCCTACGAGCAGTACTTC.

The chain uses TRBV4-1 and TRBJ1-3; D not certain. V lost 1 base to trimming and J lost 8 bases, with 12 bases between them. The germline CDR1 and CDR2 sequences are MGHRA and YSYEKL. The length of the CDR3 is 14 residues. The CDR3, as DNA: TGCGCCAGCAGCCAAGTTGCGGGTTCATACACCATATATTTT. Amino acids: CASSQVAGSYTIYF.

The chain is built from TRBV2 and TRBJ2-7; no definite D call. The CDR3 has 14 residues. The V gene lost 6 bases and the J gene lost 0 bases, with 12 bases spanning the gap. Germline CDR1 and CDR2: SNHLY and FYNNEI. CDR3 in DNA: TGTGCCAGCAGGGCTCACGATAACTCCTACGAGCAGTACTTC. This translates into CASRAHDNSYEQYF.

This chain links TRBV5-4 with TRBJ2-3, with TRBD2 matching 13 bases. Looked up from germline, CDR1 is SGHNT and CDR2 is YYREEE (reference sequence). Trimming took 3 bases from V and 7 from J; bases not matched to a gene: 5. CDR3 size: 15 residues. The CDR3 bases are TGTGCCAGCAGCTCACGACTAGCGGGGGGCCATACGCAGTATTTT. Its protein is CASSSRLAGGHTQYF.

This chain joins TRBV19 and TRBJ1-5; tentative D call: TRBD1 (6 bases). The CDR3 is 14 amino acids. Trimming cost V 5 bases and J 4 bases, with 12 bases left between them. Per germline, CDR1 LNHDA and CDR2 SQIVND (reference sequence). The CDR3 DNA reads as TGTGCCAGTAGTGCCGGGACACTTAATCAGCCCCAGCATTTT. Translation: CASSAGTLNQPQHF.

The J gene is TRBJ1-1, the V gene TRBV7-3; 9 nucleotides align to TRBD1. Germline assignment: CDR1 SGHTA and CDR2 FQGTGA. This CDR3 is 15 amino acids long. J gave up 0 bases and V 5 bases, and 4 bases lay outside the gene matches. The CDR3 spells CASSDGQGMNTEAFF. In DNA, the CDR3 is TGTGCCAGCAGCGATGGACAGGGGATGAACACTGAAGCTTTCTTT. Drawing the rest from reference TRBV7-3 and TRBJ1-1, the complete variable domain is GAGVSQTPSNKVTEKGKYVELRCDPISGHTALYWYRQSLGQGPEFLIYFQGTGAADDSGLPNDRFFAVRPEGSVSTLKIQRTERGDSAVYLCASSDGQGMNTEAFFGQGTRLTVV.

Sample share makes this clone medium-sized. The gene calls are TRBV5-1 and TRBJ1-1; 7 bases match TRBD1. The J segment lost 1 base and the V segment lost 6 bases, leaving 3 bases of the junction unmatched. Germline V gene sequence: CDR1 SGHRS, CDR2 YFSETQ. CDR3 length equals 13 residues. The DNA of the CDR3 is TGCGCCAGCAAGGGACAGCCGAACACTGAAGCTTTCTTT. The encoded protein is CASKGQPNTEAFF. Combining the CDR3 with reference TRBV5-1 and TRBJ1-1 gives the whole variable domain KAGVTQTPRYLIKTRGQQVTLSCSPISGHRSVSWYQQTPGQGLQFLFEYFSETQRNKGNFPGRFSGRQFSNSRSEMNVSTLELGDSALYLCASKGQPNTEAFFGQGTRLTVV.

The chain combines TRBV7-3 with TRBJ2-7, with D maybe TRBD1 (5 bases). This CDR3 contains 13 residues. With 5 bases removed from V and 6 bases from J, the gap between germline ends came to 14 bases. The germline gives CDR1 SGHTA, CDR2 FQGTGA. CDR3 region: CASSLNAGREQYF. For the CDR3, the DNA is TGTGCCAGCAGCCTTAACGCAGGGCGCGAGCAGTACTTC.

The genes are TRBV4-3 and TRBJ1-1; no firm D call. Trimming removed 1 base from V and 4 bases from J, with 13 bases in between. The CDR3 contains 15 residues. Per germline, CDR1 LGHNA and CDR2 YSLEER. CDR3 DNA: TGCGCCAGCAGCCAAGCTCACACTAGTCTCACTGAAGCTTTCTTT. It encodes CASSQAHTSLTEAFF.

This clone showed up just a few times. The chain carries TRBV19 and TRBJ1-2; 9 bases map to TRBD1. Germline CDR1 is LNHDA and CDR2 is SQIVND (reference sequence). The CDR3 runs to 18 residues. With V trimmed by 6 bases and J by 0 bases, 14 bases remained unmatched. This chain's CDR3 is CASSKTGTGNGANYGYTF. CDR3 DNA sequence: TGTGCCAGTAGCAAAACCGGGACAGGGAATGGAGCTAACTATGGCTACACCTTC.